This entry lists 3 T cell receptor beta chains sequenced from one sample in a study of blood T cell repertoires in COVID-19. Repertoires were generated with immunoSEQ multiplex PCR, while TCRdb's copy carries only in-frame clones and drops some. The repertoire includes under 250,000 clones, around 84% of them detected once, and approximately 10% sits in the top ten. The sample consisted of peripheral blood. The source of these receptors is a man aged 50-59 years with COVID-19, enrolled during active disease.

J is TRBJ2-1 and V is TRBV18, with TRBD1 identical over 10 bases. The CDR3 is 16 amino acids. V trimming: 4 bases; J trimming: 15 bases; junction bases outside the gene matches: 18. Germline V CDR1 and CDR2: KGHSH, LQKENI. CDR3 in DNA: TGTGCCAGCTCACTGGAGGAGGTGACAGGGGGCTTTTTTCTGTTCTTC. Translation gives CASSLEEVTGGFFLFF.

The rearrangement joins TRBV27 to TRBJ2-2; TRBD1 agrees at 8 bases. In germline, CDR1 is MNHEY, CDR2 SMNVEV (reference sequence). This CDR3 is built from 18 residues. The V segment lost 7 bases and the J segment 5 bases; nucleotides outside the gene matches: 18. The CDR3 sequence: CASTKARQGQSSTGELFF. The DNA for the CDR3 is TGTGCCAGCACCAAAGCGAGACAGGGGCAATCGAGTACCGGGGAGCTGTTTTTT.

This clone occurred once. The rearrangement links TRBV24-1 to TRBJ2-1; TRBD2 is a possible D gene (7 bases). The CDR3 sequence is 16 residues long. CDR1 is KGHDR and CDR2 is SFDVKD in the germline V gene. V lost 3 bases and J 4 bases, leaving 15 bases between the germline ends. This chain's CDR3 is CATSDLVGGPYNEQFF. Here the CDR3 DNA reads TGTGCCACCAGTGATCTTGTGGGGGGGCCGTACAATGAGCAGTTCTTC.